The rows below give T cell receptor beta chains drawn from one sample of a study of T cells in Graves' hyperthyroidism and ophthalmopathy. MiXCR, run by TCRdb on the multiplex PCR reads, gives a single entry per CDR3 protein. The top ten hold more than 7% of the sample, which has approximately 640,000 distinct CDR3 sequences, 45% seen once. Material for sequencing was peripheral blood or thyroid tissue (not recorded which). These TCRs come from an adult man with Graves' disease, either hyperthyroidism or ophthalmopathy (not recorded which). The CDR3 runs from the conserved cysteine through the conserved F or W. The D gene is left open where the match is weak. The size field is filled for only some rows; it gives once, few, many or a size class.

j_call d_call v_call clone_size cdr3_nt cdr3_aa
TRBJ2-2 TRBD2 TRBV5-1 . TGCGCCAGCAGCCCTCCCCTAGCGGCTTACACCGGGGAGCTGTTTTTT CASSPPLAAYTGELFF
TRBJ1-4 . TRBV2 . TGTTCCAGCAGTCCCGGAGAGTTTAATGAAAAACTGTTTTTT CSSSPGEFNEKLFF
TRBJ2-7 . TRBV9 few TGTGCCAGCAGCCCAGAGGACTCGTACTCCTACGAGCAGTACTTC CASSPEDSYSYEQYF
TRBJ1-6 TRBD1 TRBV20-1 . TGCAGTGCTCGCAGGGGGGCGTATAATTCACCCCTCCACTTT CSARRGAYNSPLHF
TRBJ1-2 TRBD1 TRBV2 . TGTGCCAGCAGTGACCGGGACAGGGGGACCTATGGCTACACCTTC CASSDRDRGTYGYTF
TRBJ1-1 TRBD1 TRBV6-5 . TGTGCCAGCACCGCAAAGACAGGGGACCCTGAAGCTTTCTTT CASTAKTGDPEAFF
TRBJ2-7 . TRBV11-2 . TGTGCCAGCAGGGGACGGCCAGGGGGGGAGCAGTACTTC CASRGRPGGEQYF
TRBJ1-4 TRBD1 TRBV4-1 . TGCGCCAGCAGTCTCGGGACAGGGGAAGGAAAACTGTTTTTT CASSLGTGEGKLFF
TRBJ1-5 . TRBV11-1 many TGTGCCAGCAGCTTGCAGGAGTTTCAGCCCCAGCATTTT CASSLQEFQPQHF
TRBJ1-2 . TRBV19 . TGTGCCAGTAGTATCGGCAGGGGCGGCTATGGCTACACCTTC CASSIGRGGYGYTF
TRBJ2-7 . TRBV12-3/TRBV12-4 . TGTGCTAGTGGTTTGGGCCCGACCCCAGGGTACGAGCAGTACTTC CASGLGPTPGYEQYF
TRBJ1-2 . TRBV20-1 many TGCAGTGCTCAACAGGGTGTCTATGGCTACACCTTC CSAQQGVYGYTF
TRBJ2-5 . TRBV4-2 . TGTGCCAGCAGCCAAGTTCGGTCAGGGAGCGAGACCCAGTACTTC CASSQVRSGSETQYF